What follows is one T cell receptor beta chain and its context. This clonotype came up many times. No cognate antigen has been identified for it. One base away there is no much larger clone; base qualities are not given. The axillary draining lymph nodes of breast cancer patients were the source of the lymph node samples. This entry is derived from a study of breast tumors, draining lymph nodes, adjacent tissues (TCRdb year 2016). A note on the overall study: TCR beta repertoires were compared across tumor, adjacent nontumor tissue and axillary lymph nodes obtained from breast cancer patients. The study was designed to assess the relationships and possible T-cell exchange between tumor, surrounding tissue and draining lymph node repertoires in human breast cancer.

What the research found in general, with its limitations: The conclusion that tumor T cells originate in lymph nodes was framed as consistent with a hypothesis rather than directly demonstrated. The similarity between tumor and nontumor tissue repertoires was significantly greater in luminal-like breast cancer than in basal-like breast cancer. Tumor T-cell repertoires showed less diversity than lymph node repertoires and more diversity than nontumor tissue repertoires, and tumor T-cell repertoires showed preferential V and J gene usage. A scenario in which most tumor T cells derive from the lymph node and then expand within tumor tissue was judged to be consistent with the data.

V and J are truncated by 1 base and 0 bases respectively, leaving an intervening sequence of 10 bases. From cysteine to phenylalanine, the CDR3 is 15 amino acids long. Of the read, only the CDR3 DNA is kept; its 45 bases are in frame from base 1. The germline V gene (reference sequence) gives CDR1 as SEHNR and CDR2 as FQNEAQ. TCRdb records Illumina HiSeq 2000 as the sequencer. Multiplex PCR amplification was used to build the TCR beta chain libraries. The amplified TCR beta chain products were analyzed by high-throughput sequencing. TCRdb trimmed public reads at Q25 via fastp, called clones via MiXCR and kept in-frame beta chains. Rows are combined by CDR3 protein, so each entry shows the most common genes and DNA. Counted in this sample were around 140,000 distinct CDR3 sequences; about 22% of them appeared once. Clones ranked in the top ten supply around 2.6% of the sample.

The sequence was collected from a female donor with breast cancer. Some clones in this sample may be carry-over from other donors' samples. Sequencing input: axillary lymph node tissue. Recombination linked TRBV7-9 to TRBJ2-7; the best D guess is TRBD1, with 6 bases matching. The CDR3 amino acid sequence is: CASSLGAGVSYEQYF. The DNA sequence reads TGTGCCAGCAGCTTAGGTGCAGGGGTCTCCTACGAGCAGTACTTC.